This T cell receptor (beta chain) was found in a study of cytomegalovirus exposure and HLA in healthy donors. About the study: Counted in an early data release were tens of millions of unique TCRs from HLA-typed donors.

PCR employed 60 Vbeta and 13 Jbeta primers. Sequencing used immunoSEQ multiplex PCR; TCRdb keeps in-frame clones, though not all of them. The sample lists fewer than 150,000 clones; 80% were seen once. This CDR3 spans 15 amino acids. V was clipped by 6 bases and J by 2 bases; unmatched bases: 3. Germline CDR1 is MNHEY and CDR2 is SMNVEV (reference sequence). Regarding the study as a whole: In an earlier analysis, about 87% or about 30%: the productive usage of most TCR beta V segments.

On this clone: What it recognizes is unknown.

The rearrangement uses TRBV27 and TRBJ2-2; 10 bases are shared with TRBD1. The TCR was taken from a man aged 50 or older in good health and CMV-seronegative. The sample consisted of PBMCs. The CDR3 here is CASRPTGGNTGELFF. The CDR3 region has the DNA TGTGCCAGCAGACCGACAGGGGGCAACACCGGGGAGCTGTTTTTT.